A selection of T cell receptor beta chains follows, all from one sample in a study of cytomegalovirus exposure and HLA in healthy donors. Assay: immunoSEQ multiplex PCR; the TCRdb copy retains only in-frame clones and omits some. The sample totals about 67,000 clones. Sequenced: PBMCs. The receptors were gathered from a woman in her 40s in good health and CMV-seropositive. Both conserved end residues are part of each CDR3. A D gene is named only where the DNA matches it firmly.

d_call | j_call | v_call | cdr3_nt | cdr3_aa
- | TRBJ2-7 | TRBV10-2 | TGCGCCAGCAGTGGAACAGGCCGCTCCTACGAGCAGTACTTC | CASSGTGRSYEQYF
- | TRBJ2-5 | TRBV2 | TGTGCCAGCAGTGGCCAAACGGAGGAGCAGTACTTC | CASSGQTEEQYF
TRBD1 | TRBJ2-2 | TRBV4-3 | TGCGCCAGCAGCCAAGATCCCCCCTGGACAGGCTCGAACACCGGGGAGCTGTTTTTT | CASSQDPPWTGSNTGELFF
TRBD1 | TRBJ1-2 | TRBV28 | TGTGCCAGCAGTCCGACGACAGGGGAGACCAACTATGGCTACACCTTC | CASSPTTGETNYGYTF
- | TRBJ2-1 | TRBV6-1 | TGTGCCAGCAGTGATAACCAGCGACGCGTGGGCAATGAGCAGTTCTTC | CASSDNQRRVGNEQFF
- | TRBJ1-4 | TRBV6-5 | TGTGCCAGCAGATTAGGGGAGGAGGGAGGAAAACTGTTTTTT | CASRLGEEGGKLFF
- | TRBJ1-2 | TRBV19 | TGTGCCAGTAGTATTCACAGGGACTATGGCTACACCTTC | CASSIHRDYGYTF
- | TRBJ2-7 | TRBV19 | TGTGCCAGTAGAGCTCCGGGGACAAGCTCCTACGAGCAGTGCTTC | CASRAPGTSSYEQCF
- | TRBJ1-2 | TRBV19 | TGTGCCAGTAGTGGTACACAGGGATTAGGGTTTCTCTATGGCTACACCTTC | CASSGTQGLGFLYGYTF
TRBD2 | TRBJ2-7 | TRBV14 | TGTGCCAGCAGCCAACCGGTCGGTAGCGGGAAAACCTCCTACGAGCAGTACTTC | CASSQPVGSGKTSYEQYF
TRBD2 | TRBJ2-7 | TRBV7-6 | TGTGCCAGCAGCTTAGAGCGGGCGGGAGGGTTATACGAGCAGTACTTC | CASSLERAGGLYEQYF
- | TRBJ1-4 | TRBV30 | TGTGCCTGGAGATCGTTTGGACAGTTTAATGAAAAACTGTTTTTT | CAWRSFGQFNEKLFF
TRBD2 | TRBJ2-1 | TRBV5-1 | TGCGCCAGCAGGGGCCTAGCGGGAGGGAAACCAACAGCACCTTACAATGAGCAGTTCTTC | CASRGLAGGKPTAPYNEQFF
- | TRBJ2-5 | TRBV10-3 | TGTGCCATCAGTGAGTCTAAACTACCGGCAGGGGCCCAAGAGACCCAGTACTTC | CAISESKLPAGAQETQYF
TRBD1 | TRBJ1-1 | TRBV27 | TGTGCCAGCGGACCCGGGACAGGGAGAACTTTCTTT | CASGPGTGRTFF
- | TRBJ1-6 | TRBV27 | TGTGCCAGCAGTTTAAAGAGCTCCTATAATTCACCCCTCCACTTT | CASSLKSSYNSPLHF
- | TRBJ1-1 | TRBV7-2 | TGTGCCAGCAGCTTAGGGGCTATGAACACTGAAGCTTTCTTT | CASSLGAMNTEAFF
TRBD1 | TRBJ1-2 | TRBV6-4 | TGTGCCAGCAGTGAGGATCCGGGACAGGGGCGATACTATGGCTACACCTTC | CASSEDPGQGRYYGYTF
- | TRBJ1-1 | TRBV29-1 | TGCAGCGCCGTAGTCCTGCGGGACACTGAAGCTTTCTTT | CSAVVLRDTEAFF
- | TRBJ2-7 | TRBV5-4 | TGTGCCAGCAGCTTGGGGGCTGGGTACGAGCAGTACTTC | CASSLGAGYEQYF
- | TRBJ2-1 | TRBV5-1 | TGCGCCAGCAGCTTGGCAGGGGAGACCTACAATGAGCAGTTCTTC | CASSLAGETYNEQFF
TRBD2 | TRBJ2-7 | TRBV28 | TGTGCCAGCAGTTCTTGGATGGGAGGGAGGTCCTACGAGCAGTACTTC | CASSSWMGGRSYEQYF
- | TRBJ1-5 | TRBV6-1 | TGTGCCAGCAGGCAGGAAAGCAATCAGCCCCAGCATTTT | CASRQESNQPQHF
TRBD1 | TRBJ1-1 | TRBV2 | TGTGCCAGCGGGGGACAGTCCAACACTGAAGCTTTCTTT | CASGGQSNTEAFF
TRBD1 | TRBJ1-4 | TRBV4-3 | TGCGCCAGCAGCCCCGGCTTAGGGACAGAGGAAGAAAAACTGTTTTTT | CASSPGLGTEEEKLFF
TRBD2 | TRBJ2-1 | TRBV14 | TGTGCCAGCAGCCAGCAGCGGGAGGCCGTCGCGTGGAATGAGCAGTTCTTC | CASSQQREAVAWNEQFF
TRBD1 | TRBJ1-5 | TRBV19 | TGTGCCAGTAGTCGACGGGACAGATATAGCAATCAGCCCCAGCATTTT | CASSRRDRYSNQPQHF
- | TRBJ2-3 | TRBV5-1 | TGCGCCAGCAGCCCTATACTAGTTAGCACAGATACGCAGTATTTT | CASSPILVSTDTQYF
TRBD1 | TRBJ1-5 | TRBV6-1 | TGTGCCAGCAGTGCTATATCTGCTCTGAGGGGGCTGAGCTCGGCCCAGCCCCAGCATTTT | CASSAISALRGLSSAQPQHF
- | TRBJ2-1 | TRBV9 | TGTGCCAGCAGCGGAGCGGGCTCCAGAGACACTGAGCAGTTCTTC | CASSGAGSRDTEQFF
TRBD1 | TRBJ1-2 | TRBV27 | TGTGCCAGCAGTTTGGGGCAGGGGGCGCTTGATGGCTACACCTTC | CASSLGQGALDGYTF
TRBD1 | TRBJ2-1 | TRBV9 | TGTGCCAGCAGCGTAGCTGGACAGGATAGCTACAATGAGCAGTTCTTC | CASSVAGQDSYNEQFF
- | TRBJ1-3 | TRBV11-3 | TGTGCCAGCAGACAGGGAAACACCATATATTTT | CASRQGNTIYF
TRBD1 | TRBJ2-3 | TRBV7-2 | TGTGCCAGCAGCTTTGACAGGGGAGTCGCAGATACGCAGTATTTT | CASSFDRGVADTQYF
- | TRBJ1-6 | TRBV19 | TGTGCCAGTGGACAGTCTAATTCACCCCTCCACTTT | CASGQSNSPLHF
TRBD1 | TRBJ2-3 | TRBV4-1 | TGCGCCAGCAGCCAACGTCCGGGACAGAGCACAGATACGCAGTATTTT | CASSQRPGQSTDTQYF
TRBD1 | TRBJ1-1 | TRBV27 | TGTGCCAGCAGTGGGGTGGGACAGGGAACTGAAGCTTTCTTT | CASSGVGQGTEAFF
TRBD1 | TRBJ2-7 | TRBV5-4 | TGTGCCAGCAGCGTCGACAGGGGAGGCTGGGGGGAGCAGTACTTC | CASSVDRGGWGEQYF
- | TRBJ1-4 | TRBV4-1 | TGCGCCAGCAGCCAAGAAGTCCCGCAGGGAGGGGAAAAACTGTTTTTT | CASSQEVPQGGEKLFF
- | TRBJ2-7 | TRBV28 | TGTGCCAGCAGTTTCTTCTGGGGCCTATCCTACGAGCAGTACTTC | CASSFFWGLSYEQYF
- | TRBJ1-5 | TRBV5-1 | TGCGCCAGCAGCTTGGCAGAGGGCGGTCAGCCCCAGCATTTT | CASSLAEGGQPQHF
- | TRBJ1-2 | TRBV11-1 | TGTGCCAGCAGCCCTCGAGGGTGGAACAACTATGGCTACACCTTC | CASSPRGWNNYGYTF
- | TRBJ2-2 | TRBV11-2 | TGTGCCAGCAGCTTAGCGTCCGGGGAGCTGTTTTTT | CASSLASGELFF
- | TRBJ1-2 | TRBV7-2 | TGTGCCAGCAGGGGCAATGGCTACACCTTC | CASRGNGYTF
- | TRBJ2-3 | TRBV29-1 | TGCAGCGTTGAGCGGGCAGGGGTGAGCACAGATACGCAGTATTTT | CSVERAGVSTDTQYF
- | TRBJ2-7 | TRBV7-2 | TGTGCCAGCAGCTTAGGGCTATTTGGGTGGCTAGCAGTGAACGAGCAGTACTTC | CASSLGLFGWLAVNEQYF
- | TRBJ2-7 | TRBV10-3 | TGTGCCATCAGTTCCAACGACAGGAACTCCTACGAGCAGTACTTC | CAISSNDRNSYEQYF
TRBD2 | TRBJ2-1 | TRBV6-4 | TGTGCCAGCAGTGTCGGGACTAGCGGGGGGACTGAGCAGTTCTTC | CASSVGTSGGTEQFF